The T cell receptor (beta chain) under discussion was sequenced for a study of pediatric ulcerative colitis. General study findings and limits: Blood-rectal clonal overlap within each person was significantly higher in ulcerative colitis patients than controls. Repertoires came from total lymphocyte DNA, not specific subsets. A couple of rectal clonotypes were found only in ulcerative colitis patients, all of them.

Rectal tissue came from one to two pinch biopsies taken at colonoscopy. Sequencing was at survey level. Data came from immunoSEQ multiplex PCR; TCRdb stores just in-frame clones and leaves some out. Of 40,000 to 60,000 clones listed, around 76% were seen once; the top ten hold around 3.5%. CDR3 size: 14 residues. V was clipped by 2 bases and J by 4 bases, with 12 bases between them. Germline-derived CDR1 and CDR2 are SGHRS and YFSETQ. A note on this clone: Antigen unknown.

This chain joins TRBV5-1 and TRBJ1-1; D is unresolved. The receptor's source is a girl between 5 and 17 years old with moderate ulcerative colitis. The sequenced sample consisted of gut tissue. The CDR3 spells CASSLMELTTEAFF. CDR3 in DNA: TGCGCCAGCAGCTTAATGGAGCTCACCACTGAAGCTTTCTTT.